This record looks at one T cell receptor (beta chain) sequence and its context. Its antigen is unknown. This specimen belongs to a study of OX40 agonist ivuxolimab in advanced cancers. Study-level points and caveats: Both blood CD4+ and CD8+ T cells showed clonal growth by week 6 at 0.1 to 3.0 mg/kg.

Assay used: immunoSEQ multiplex PCR; TCRdb lists only in-frame clones, some missing. This repertoire shows tens of thousands of clones, 70% to 90% found once; its top ten account for about 20%. Germline trimming cut 3 bases from V and 4 bases from J; bases unmatched to any gene: 2. The CDR3 covers 15 residues. The germline CDR1 and CDR2 sequences are MNHNS and SASEGT. This clonotype originated in an adult with an advanced solid tumor such as melanoma, head and neck, liver or kidney cancer. V is TRBV6-1 and J is TRBJ2-3, with TRBD2 identical over 12 bases. The material sequenced was CD4+ or CD8+ T cells sorted from blood, taken in a trial of the OX40 agonist ivuxolimab. The CDR3 reads CASSDTSGRPDTQYF. CDR3 nucleotides: TGTGCCAGCAGTGACACTAGCGGGAGGCCAGATACGCAGTATTTT.